This T cell receptor beta chain was sequenced during a study of beta chain features in type 1 diabetes. A word on this clone: The junction departs from the called germline gene at one end, perhaps through a read error.

CDR1 and CDR2 (germline): DFQATT, SNEGSKA (reference sequence). The CDR3 has 11 amino acids. TCRB transcripts that were expressed got sequenced, as all of the isolated RNA had been reverse transcribed. TCRdb's table, derived via immunoSEQ multiplex PCR, lists solely in-frame clones and lacks some. There are 400,000 to 550,000 clones in the sample; 10% to 12% occur only once, and approximately 0.045% lies in the top ten. The chain has TRBV20-1 and TRBJ1-3; 9 nucleotides match TRBD1. This TCR derives from a woman aged 18-30 years in good health. Input material: naive CD4+ T cells from blood. This chain's CDR3 is CSAPYLGGQGF. CDR3 coding DNA: TGCAGTGCTCCCTACCTGGGAGGACAGGGGTTT.